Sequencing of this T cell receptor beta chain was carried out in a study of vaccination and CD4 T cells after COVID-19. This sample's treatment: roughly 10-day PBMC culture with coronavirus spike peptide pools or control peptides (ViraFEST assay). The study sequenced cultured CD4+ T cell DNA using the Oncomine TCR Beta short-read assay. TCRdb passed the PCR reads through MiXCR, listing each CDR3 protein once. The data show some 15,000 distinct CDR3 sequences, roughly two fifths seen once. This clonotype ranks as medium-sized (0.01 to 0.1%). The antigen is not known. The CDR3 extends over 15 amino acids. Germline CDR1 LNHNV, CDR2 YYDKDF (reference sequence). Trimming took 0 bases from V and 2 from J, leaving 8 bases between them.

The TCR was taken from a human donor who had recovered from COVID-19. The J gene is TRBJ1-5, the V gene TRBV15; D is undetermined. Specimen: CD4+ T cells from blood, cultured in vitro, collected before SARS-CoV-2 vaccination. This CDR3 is CATSREGYGNQPQHF. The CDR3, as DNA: TGTGCCACCAGCAGAGAAGGGTATGGCAATCAGCCCCAGCATTTT.